These 2 T cell receptor beta chains originate from one sample sequenced in a study of shared clonotypes between healthy human individuals. Clones were read by immunoSEQ multiplex PCR, and TCRdb kept only the in-frame ones, dropping some. Of about 100,000 clones in the sample, roughly 70% were seen once. The specimen sequenced was memory CD8+ T cells sorted from blood. Subset reported: CD45RO+ cells pooled with CCR7-negative TemRA cells. These receptors were obtained from a woman aged 25-40 years in good health.

V and J are TRBV7-2 and TRBJ2-5; D is ambiguous. V gave up 4 bases and J gave up 5 bases, with 17 bases separating them. The V gene's germline CDR1 is SGHTA and CDR2 FQGNSA. The CDR3 runs 15 residues. This CDR3 is CASSSITLVAETQYF. The CDR3 DNA follows: TGTGCCAGCAGCTCCATTACTCTAGTGGCGGAGACCCAGTACTTC.

This clone was counted a few times. The CDR3 DNA follows: TGTGCCAGCAGTGAATCGGGCAGAATGAGCAATCAGCCCCAGCATTTT. The encoded protein is CASSESGRMSNQPQHF. The chain uses TRBV2 and TRBJ1-5; no definite D call. This CDR3 is 16 amino acids long. Germline loops: CDR1 SNHLY, CDR2 FYNNEI. The V gene lost 2 bases and the J gene lost 1 base, with 12 bases spanning the gap. Together with reference TRBV2 and TRBJ1-5, the CDR3 gives the full variable domain: EPEVTQTPSHQVTQMGQEVILRCVPISNHLYFYWYRQILGQKVEFLVSFYNNEISEKSEIFDDQFSVERPDGSNFTLKIRSTKLEDSAMYFCASSESGRMSNQPQHFGDGTRLSIL.